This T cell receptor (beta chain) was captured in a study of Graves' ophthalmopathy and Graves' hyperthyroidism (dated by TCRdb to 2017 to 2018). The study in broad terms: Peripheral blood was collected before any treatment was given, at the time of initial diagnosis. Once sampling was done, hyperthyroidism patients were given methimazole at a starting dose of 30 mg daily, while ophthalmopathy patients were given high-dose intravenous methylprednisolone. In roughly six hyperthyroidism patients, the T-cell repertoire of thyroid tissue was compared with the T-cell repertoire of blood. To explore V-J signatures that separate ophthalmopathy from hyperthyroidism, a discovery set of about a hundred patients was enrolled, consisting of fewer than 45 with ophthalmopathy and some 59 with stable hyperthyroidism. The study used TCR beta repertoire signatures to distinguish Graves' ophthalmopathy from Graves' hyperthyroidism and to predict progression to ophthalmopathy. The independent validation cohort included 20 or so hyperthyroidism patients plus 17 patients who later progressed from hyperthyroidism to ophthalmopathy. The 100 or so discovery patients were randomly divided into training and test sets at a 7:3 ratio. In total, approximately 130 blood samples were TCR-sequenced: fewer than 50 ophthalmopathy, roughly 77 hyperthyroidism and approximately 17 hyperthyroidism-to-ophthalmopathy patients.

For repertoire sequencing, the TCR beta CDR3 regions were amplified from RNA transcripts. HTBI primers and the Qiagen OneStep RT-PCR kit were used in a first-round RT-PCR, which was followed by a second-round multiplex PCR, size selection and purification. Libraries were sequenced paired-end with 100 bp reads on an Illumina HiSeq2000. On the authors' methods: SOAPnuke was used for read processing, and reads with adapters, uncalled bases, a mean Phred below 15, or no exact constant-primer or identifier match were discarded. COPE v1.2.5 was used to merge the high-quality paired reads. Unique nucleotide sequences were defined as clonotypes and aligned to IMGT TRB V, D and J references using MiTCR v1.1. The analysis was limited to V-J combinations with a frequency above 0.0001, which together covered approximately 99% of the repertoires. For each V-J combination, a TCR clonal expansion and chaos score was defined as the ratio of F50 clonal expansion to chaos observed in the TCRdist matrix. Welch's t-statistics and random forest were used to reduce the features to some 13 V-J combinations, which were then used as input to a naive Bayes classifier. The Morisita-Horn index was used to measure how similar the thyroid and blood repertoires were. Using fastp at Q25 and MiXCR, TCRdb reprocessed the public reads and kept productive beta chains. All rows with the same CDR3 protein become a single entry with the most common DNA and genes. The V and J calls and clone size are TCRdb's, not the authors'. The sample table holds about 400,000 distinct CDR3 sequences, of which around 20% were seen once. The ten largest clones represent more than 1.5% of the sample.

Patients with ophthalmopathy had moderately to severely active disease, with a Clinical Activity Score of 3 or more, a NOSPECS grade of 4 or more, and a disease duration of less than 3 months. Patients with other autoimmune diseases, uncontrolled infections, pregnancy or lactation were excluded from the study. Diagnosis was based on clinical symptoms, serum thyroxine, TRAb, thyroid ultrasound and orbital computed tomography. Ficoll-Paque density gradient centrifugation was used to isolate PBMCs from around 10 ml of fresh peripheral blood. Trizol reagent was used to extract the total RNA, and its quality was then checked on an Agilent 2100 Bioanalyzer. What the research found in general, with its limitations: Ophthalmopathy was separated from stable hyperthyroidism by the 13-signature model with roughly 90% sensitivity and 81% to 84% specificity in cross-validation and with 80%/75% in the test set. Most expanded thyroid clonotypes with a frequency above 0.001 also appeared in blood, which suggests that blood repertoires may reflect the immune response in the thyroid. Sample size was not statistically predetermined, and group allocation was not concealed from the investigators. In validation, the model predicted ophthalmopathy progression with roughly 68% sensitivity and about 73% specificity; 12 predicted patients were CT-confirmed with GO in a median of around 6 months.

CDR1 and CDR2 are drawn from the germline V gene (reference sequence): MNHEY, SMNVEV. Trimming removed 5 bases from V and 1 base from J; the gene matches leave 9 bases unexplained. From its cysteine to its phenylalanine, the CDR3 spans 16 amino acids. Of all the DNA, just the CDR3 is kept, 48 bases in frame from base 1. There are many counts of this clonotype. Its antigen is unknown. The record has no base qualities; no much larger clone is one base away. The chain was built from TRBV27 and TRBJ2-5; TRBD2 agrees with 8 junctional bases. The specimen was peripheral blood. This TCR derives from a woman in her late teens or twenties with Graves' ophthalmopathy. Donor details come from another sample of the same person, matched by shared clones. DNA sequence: TGTGCCAGCAGTCCTCGGACTAGCCGCCCCCAAGAGACCCAGTACTTC. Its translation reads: CASSPRTSRPQETQYF.